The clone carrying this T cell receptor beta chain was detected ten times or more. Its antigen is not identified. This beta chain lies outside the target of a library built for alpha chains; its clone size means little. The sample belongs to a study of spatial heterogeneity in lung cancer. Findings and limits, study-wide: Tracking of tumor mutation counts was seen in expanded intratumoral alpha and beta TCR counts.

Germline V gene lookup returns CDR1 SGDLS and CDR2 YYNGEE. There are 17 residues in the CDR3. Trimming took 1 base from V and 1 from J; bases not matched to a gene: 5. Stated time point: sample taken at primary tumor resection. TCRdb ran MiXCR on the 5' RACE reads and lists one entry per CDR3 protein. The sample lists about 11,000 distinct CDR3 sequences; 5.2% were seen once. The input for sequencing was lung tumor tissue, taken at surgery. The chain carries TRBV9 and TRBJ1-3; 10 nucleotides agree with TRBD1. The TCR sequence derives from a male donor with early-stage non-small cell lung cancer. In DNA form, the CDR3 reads TGTGCCAGCAGCGTATCCGGACAGGGGGTTTCTGGAAACACCATATATTTT. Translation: CASSVSGQGVSGNTIYF.